A single sample gave rise to the 17 T cell receptor beta chains below, sequenced in a study of cytomegalovirus exposure and HLA in healthy donors. With 60 Vbeta and 13 Jbeta primers, the PCR was carried out. Here immunoSEQ multiplex PCR was the method, and the copy in TCRdb shows in-frame clones only, minus some. The table has more than 85,000 clones, around 75% seen once. The sequenced sample was PBMCs. The receptors originated from a man aged 40-55 years in good health and CMV-seronegative.

V is TRBV7-9 and J is TRBJ2-1, with TRBD2 identical over 7 bases. The CDR3 loop spans 15 amino acids. J lost 3 bases, V lost 5 bases, and 7 bases had no gene match. The germline gives CDR1 SEHNR, CDR2 FQNEAQ (reference sequence). The CDR3 DNA follows: TGTGCCAGCAGCGCTACTAGCGCAAACTACAATGAGCAGTTCTTC. Translating it yields CASSATSANYNEQFF.

The V gene is TRBV4-1, the J gene TRBJ2-5; D is possibly TRBD1 (6 bases). This CDR3 spans 13 amino acids. Per the germline V gene, CDR1 is MGHRA and CDR2 is YSYEKL. V was trimmed by 8 bases and J by 0 bases, leaving 10 bases between them. Here the CDR3 reads CASGQGYQETQYF. DNA for the CDR3: TGCGCCAGCGGTCAGGGGTACCAAGAGACCCAGTACTTC.

The V and J genes are TRBV6-5 and TRBJ1-5; D perhaps matches TRBD1 (5 bases). The CDR3 runs to 15 residues. V dropped 2 bases and J dropped 4 bases, with 12 bases sitting between them. From germline, CDR1 is MNHEY and CDR2 SVGAGI. CDR3 DNA sequence: TGTGCCAGCAGTTACCGGCAGGGAGGGAATCAGCCCCAGCATTTT. It is translated as CASSYRQGGNQPQHF.

V gene TRBV29-1 combines with J gene TRBJ2-2; maybe TRBD2 (6 bases). The CDR3 is 14 residues long. CDR1 is SQVTM and CDR2 is ANQGSEA in the germline V gene. Trimming took 4 bases from V and 6 from J, leaving 15 bases between them. The CDR3 bases are TGCAGCGTTGGGGGAGGAGTTCCATCCGGGGAGCTGTTTTTT. Translated, it gives CSVGGGVPSGELFF.

This clone has just one count. The chain couples TRBV29-1 to TRBJ2-1; D is uncertain. V was clipped by 4 bases and J by 5 bases, with 9 bases between them. The CDR3 length is 12 residues. Germline V gene data show CDR1 as SQVTM and CDR2 as ANQGSEA. The CDR3 protein is CSVAGANNEQFF. The CDR3 DNA reads TGCAGCGTTGCCGGAGCGAACAATGAGCAGTTCTTC.

This clone has more than one count but fewer than ten. The CDR3 loop is CASSSRQGARNSPLHF. Here the CDR3 DNA reads TGTGCCAGCAGCTCACGACAGGGGGCGCGTAATTCACCCCTCCACTTT. This sequence joins TRBV5-4 and TRBJ1-6, with 10 bases that match TRBD1. Trimming cost V 3 bases and J 6 bases; bases outside gene matches: 6. Germline loops: CDR1 SGHNT, CDR2 YYREEE (reference sequence). There are 16 residues in the CDR3. Full variable domain (remainder filled in from reference TRBV5-4 and TRBJ1-6): ETGVTQSPTHLIKTRGQQVTLRCSSQSGHNTVSWYQQALGQGPQFIFQYYREEENGRGNFPPRFSGLQFPNYSSELNVNALELDDSALYLCASSSRQGARNSPLHFGNGTRLTVT.

In the case of this clone: The same CDR3 arises from other DNA sequences in this sample as well. The rearrangement links TRBV6-5 to TRBJ1-1; D remains ambiguous. The length of the CDR3 is 12 residues. The V gene lost 6 bases and the J gene lost 1 base, with 6 bases spanning the gap. Germline V gives CDR1 MNHEY, CDR2 SVGAGI. CDR3 sequence (DNA): TGTGCCAGCAGCCGGGGGAACACTGAAGCTTTCTTT. It codes for CASSRGNTEAFF.

This clone has a handful of counts. The chain links TRBV29-1 to TRBJ2-7; weak D call: TRBD2 (6 bases). Looked up from germline, CDR1 is SQVTM and CDR2 is ANQGSEA. This CDR3 region has 13 residues. The ends were cut back, 6 bases at V and 3 bases at J, with 15 bases in the middle. This CDR3 reads CSVPGTGGYEQYF. CDR3 coding DNA: TGCAGCGTACCCGGGACTGGGGGCTACGAGCAGTACTTC.

This rearrangement joins TRBV6-5 to TRBJ2-7; a weak D match, TRBD1 (6 bases). This CDR3 region has 14 residues. Deletions cut 5 bases from V and 0 bases from J, with 11 bases between. From germline, CDR1 is MNHEY and CDR2 SVGAGI. The CDR3 DNA is TGTGCCAGCAGTCCGGACAGCCCCTCCTACGAGCAGTACTTC. As protein: CASSPDSPSYEQYF.

This chain links TRBV15 with TRBJ2-5; weak D call: TRBD1 (6 bases). The CDR3 totals 13 residues. V dropped 4 bases and J dropped 9 bases, with 15 bases sitting between them. Germline lookup yields CDR1 LNHNV and CDR2 YYDKDF (reference sequence). The CDR3 loop is CATSILQGRAQYF. In nucleotides, the CDR3 is TGTGCCACCAGCATACTACAGGGTCGGGCCCAGTACTTC.

This sequence joins TRBV5-1 and TRBJ2-1; TRBD2 matches 11 bases. There are 17 residues in the CDR3. Germline lookup yields CDR1 SGHRS and CDR2 YFSETQ. With V trimmed by 0 bases and J by 5 bases, 7 bases remained unmatched. This chain's CDR3 is CASSLALAGGWDNEQFF. Written as DNA, the CDR3 is TGCGCCAGCAGCTTGGCGCTAGCGGGAGGTTGGGACAATGAGCAGTTCTTC.

The chain employs TRBV28 and TRBJ1-3, with TRBD1 identical over 7 bases. CDR3 length: 16 amino acids. J was trimmed by 1 base and V by 7 bases; bases with no gene match: 10. Germline loops: CDR1 MDHEN, CDR2 SYDVKM. The CDR3: CASKIGTANSGNTIYF. CDR3 coding DNA: TGTGCCAGCAAAATTGGGACAGCTAATTCTGGAAACACCATATATTTT.

V gene TRBV6-5 combines with J gene TRBJ2-1; 9 bases match TRBD2. J lost 8 bases, V lost 6 bases, and 11 bases had no gene match. The CDR3 sequence is 15 residues long. Germline-derived CDR1 and CDR2 are MNHEY and SVGAGI. DNA for the CDR3: TGTGCCAGCAGGCCACCGGGACTAGCACTACATGAGCAGTTCTTC. Its protein product is CASRPPGLALHEQFF.

The chain is built from TRBV6-6 and TRBJ1-3; D perhaps matches TRBD1 (5 bases). Trimming removed 5 bases from V and 0 bases from J, with 14 bases in between. Germline V gene data show CDR1 as MNHNY and CDR2 as SVGAGI (reference sequence). The CDR3 contains 16 residues. CDR3 protein: CASSLPGGSSGNTIYF. Written as DNA, the CDR3 is TGTGCCAGCAGTCTCCCCGGGGGTAGCTCTGGAAACACCATATATTTT.

This clone was detected once. The chain has TRBV19 and TRBJ2-7; 8 bases match TRBD1. J gave up 6 bases and V 3 bases, and 4 bases lay outside the gene matches. Germline CDR1 LNHDA, CDR2 SQIVND (reference sequence). The CDR3 runs 13 residues. The CDR3 region is CASSMDRDREQYF. Written as DNA, the CDR3 is TGTGCCAGTAGTATGGACAGGGACCGCGAGCAGTACTTC.

This sequence joins TRBV19 and TRBJ2-2; 7 bases are shared with TRBD1. Losses at the gene ends were 5 bases for V and 1 base for J; bases not matched to a gene: 1. Germline CDR1 is LNHDA and CDR2 is SQIVND (reference sequence). The CDR3 loop spans 14 amino acids. CDR3 DNA sequence: TGTGCCAGTAGTGACAGGGAGAACACCGGGGAGCTGTTTTTT. It encodes CASSDRENTGELFF.

V usage is TRBV29-1 and J usage is TRBJ2-1; the match to TRBD1 covers 11 bases. With 6 bases clipped from V and 9 bases from J, the junction kept 7 bases outside the gene matches. This CDR3 has 13 residues. Germline V gene sequence: CDR1 SQVTM, CDR2 ANQGSEA. The CDR3 DNA follows: TGCAGCGTCCCGGGACAGGGGGTGGGTGAGCAGTTCTTC. Amino acids: CSVPGQGVGEQFF.